This is a list of T cell receptor beta chains from one sample in a study of brain T cells in children with intractable seizures. Repertoires were generated with immunoSEQ multiplex PCR, while TCRdb's copy carries only in-frame clones and drops some. The sample gives about 120,000 clones, 94% of which show up once; approximately 3.9% is in the top ten. The material was peripheral blood, obtained at surgery. These receptors all stem from a boy less than two years old with hemimegalencephaly and intractable seizures. CDR3s include the opening cysteine and the closing phenylalanine or tryptophan. A D gene is named only where the DNA matches it firmly. Clone size, where shown, is once, few, many, or a class for clones that have expanded.

D gene: TRBD1
CDR3 length: 13
V gene: TRBV27
clone size: NA
J gene: TRBJ1-6
CDR3 protein: CASSWDSYGPLHF
CDR3 DNA: TGTGCCAGCAGTTGGGACAGTTATGGGCCCCTCCACTTT

D gene: NA
CDR3 length: 17
V gene: TRBV10-3
clone size: NA
J gene: TRBJ1-1
CDR3 protein: CAISEGQVGGPNTEAFF
CDR3 DNA: TGTGCCATCAGTGAGGGCCAGGTCGGGGGGCCGAACACTGAAGCTTTCTTT

D gene: NA
CDR3 length: 14
V gene: TRBV6-5
clone size: NA
J gene: TRBJ1-2
CDR3 protein: CASSYSTGNYGYTF
CDR3 DNA: TGTGCCAGCAGTTACTCGACGGGGAACTATGGCTACACCTTC

D gene: NA
CDR3 length: 19
V gene: TRBV12-2
clone size: NA
J gene: TRBJ1-6
CDR3 protein: CASRFGVAGVKGNCSPLHF
CDR3 DNA: TGTGCAAGTCGCTTCGGTGTGGCGGGGGTAAAAGGGAATTGTTCACCCCTCCACTTT

D gene: NA
CDR3 length: 13
V gene: TRBV7-3
clone size: NA
J gene: TRBJ1-5
CDR3 protein: CASSLKGDRPQHF
CDR3 DNA: TGTGCCAGCAGTTTGAAGGGGGATCGTCCCCAGCATTTT

D gene: TRBD2
CDR3 length: 15
V gene: TRBV5-3
clone size: NA
J gene: TRBJ2-2
CDR3 protein: CARRAREGRTGELFF
CDR3 DNA: TGTGCCAGAAGAGCTCGGGAGGGCCGAACCGGGGAGCTGTTTTTT

D gene: TRBD1
CDR3 length: 17
V gene: TRBV10-3
clone size: NA
J gene: TRBJ2-6
CDR3 protein: CAISRDRIRAGANVLTF
CDR3 DNA: TGTGCCATCAGCCGGGACAGGATTAGAGCTGGGGCCAACGTCCTGACTTTC

D gene: TRBD2
CDR3 length: 16
V gene: TRBV15
clone size: NA
J gene: TRBJ2-1
CDR3 protein: CATSRGGLAGADEQFF
CDR3 DNA: TGTGCCACCAGCAGAGGCGGACTAGCGGGAGCGGATGAGCAGTTCTTC

D gene: TRBD2
CDR3 length: 16
V gene: TRBV25-1
clone size: NA
J gene: TRBJ2-2
CDR3 protein: CASSGTSGRDTGELFF
CDR3 DNA: TGTGCCAGCAGTGGGACTAGCGGGAGAGACACCGGGGAGCTGTTTTTT

D gene: TRBD2
CDR3 length: 14
V gene: TRBV2
clone size: NA
J gene: TRBJ2-5
CDR3 protein: CASRASGGGQTQYF
CDR3 DNA: TGTGCCAGCAGGGCGTCGGGAGGGGGGCAGACCCAGTACTTC

D gene: TRBD2
CDR3 length: 12
V gene: TRBV9
clone size: NA
J gene: TRBJ2-3
CDR3 protein: CASSVWREGQYF
CDR3 DNA: TGTGCCAGCAGCGTATGGCGGGAGGGCCAGTATTTT

D gene: NA
CDR3 length: 14
V gene: TRBV2
clone size: NA
J gene: TRBJ2-7
CDR3 protein: CASSEAGLSEEQYF
CDR3 DNA: TGTGCCAGCAGTGAAGCAGGACTATCGGAGGAGCAGTACTTC

D gene: NA
CDR3 length: 15
V gene: TRBV5-1
clone size: NA
J gene: TRBJ1-5
CDR3 protein: CASSPQTGLGQPQHF
CDR3 DNA: TGCGCCAGCAGCCCCCAAACAGGGCTGGGACAGCCCCAGCATTTT

D gene: TRBD1
CDR3 length: 14
V gene: TRBV14
clone size: NA
J gene: TRBJ1-6
CDR3 protein: CASRQTGVGSPLHF
CDR3 DNA: TGTGCCAGCAGGCAGACAGGGGTGGGTTCACCCCTCCACTTT

D gene: NA
CDR3 length: 13
V gene: TRBV5-4
clone size: NA
J gene: TRBJ2-7
CDR3 protein: CASSIQGGYEQYF
CDR3 DNA: TGTGCCAGCAGCATTCAGGGGGGCTACGAGCAGTACTTC

D gene: TRBD2
CDR3 length: 18
V gene: TRBV4-1
clone size: NA
J gene: TRBJ2-7
CDR3 protein: CASSQDGPSGRNGYEQYF
CDR3 DNA: TGCGCCAGCAGCCAAGACGGCCCTAGCGGGAGGAACGGATACGAGCAGTACTTC

D gene: TRBD2
CDR3 length: 19
V gene: TRBV20-1
clone size: NA
J gene: TRBJ2-1
CDR3 protein: CSASLDREGHARLINEQFF
CDR3 DNA: TGCAGTGCTAGTCTTGACCGGGAGGGCCACGCCCGACTAATCAATGAGCAGTTCTTC

D gene: TRBD2
CDR3 length: 17
V gene: TRBV9
clone size: NA
J gene: TRBJ2-3
CDR3 protein: CASSATALAGSTDTQYF
CDR3 DNA: TGTGCCAGCAGCGCTACCGCCCTAGCGGGGTCCACAGATACGCAGTATTTT

D gene: NA
CDR3 length: 15
V gene: TRBV19
clone size: NA
J gene: TRBJ1-2
CDR3 protein: CASSDTPGKPYGYTF
CDR3 DNA: TGTGCCAGTAGTGATACCCCCGGAAAGCCCTATGGCTACACCTTC

D gene: NA
CDR3 length: 18
V gene: TRBV12-5
clone size: NA
J gene: TRBJ1-1
CDR3 protein: CASGLVRGGGRTNTEAFF
CDR3 DNA: TGTGCTAGTGGTTTGGTACGAGGGGGGGGCAGGACGAACACTGAAGCTTTCTTT

D gene: NA
CDR3 length: 14
V gene: TRBV2
clone size: NA
J gene: TRBJ1-2
CDR3 protein: CASSEVAGNYGYTF
CDR3 DNA: TGTGCCAGCAGTGAAGTGGCCGGAAACTATGGCTACACCTTC

D gene: NA
CDR3 length: 14
V gene: TRBV4-3
clone size: NA
J gene: TRBJ2-7
CDR3 protein: CASSLRDRGSEQYF
CDR3 DNA: TGCGCCAGCAGCCTCCGGGACCGAGGATCCGAGCAGTACTTC

D gene: NA
CDR3 length: 11
V gene: TRBV29-1
clone size: NA
J gene: TRBJ2-7
CDR3 protein: CSVAHSYEQYF
CDR3 DNA: TGCAGCGTAGCTCACTCCTACGAGCAGTACTTC

D gene: TRBD1
CDR3 length: 15
V gene: TRBV7-9
clone size: NA
J gene: TRBJ2-3
CDR3 protein: CASSDFKTGPDTQYF
CDR3 DNA: TGTGCCAGCAGCGACTTCAAGACAGGGCCAGATACGCAGTATTTT

D gene: NA
CDR3 length: 15
V gene: TRBV28
clone size: NA
J gene: TRBJ1-1
CDR3 protein: CASSSPLREVTEAFF
CDR3 DNA: TGTGCCAGCAGTTCCCCTCTCAGGGAAGTAACTGAAGCTTTCTTT

D gene: TRBD2
CDR3 length: 16
V gene: TRBV4-1
clone size: NA
J gene: TRBJ2-7
CDR3 protein: CASSQGTSGSMYEQYF
CDR3 DNA: TGCGCCAGCAGCCAAGGGACTAGCGGGAGTATGTACGAGCAGTACTTC

D gene: NA
CDR3 length: 14
V gene: TRBV24-1
clone size: once
J gene: TRBJ2-5
CDR3 protein: CATSVAPGMETQYF
CDR3 DNA: TGTGCCACCAGTGTTGCCCCAGGGATGGAGACCCAGTACTTC

D gene: TRBD2
CDR3 length: 13
V gene: TRBV29-1
clone size: NA
J gene: TRBJ2-5
CDR3 protein: CSVRRGMTETQYF
CDR3 DNA: TGCAGCGTCAGGCGGGGGATGACGGAGACCCAGTACTTC

D gene: NA
CDR3 length: 12
V gene: TRBV3-1/TRBV3-2
clone size: NA
J gene: TRBJ2-7
CDR3 protein: CASSSLGNEQYF
CDR3 DNA: TGTGCCAGCAGCTCTCTGGGGAACGAGCAGTACTTC

D gene: TRBD1
CDR3 length: 15
V gene: TRBV28
clone size: NA
J gene: TRBJ2-7
CDR3 protein: CASTFLRDRLVEQYF
CDR3 DNA: TGTGCCAGCACCTTCCTCCGGGACAGACTTGTCGAGCAGTACTTC

D gene: TRBD1
CDR3 length: 14
V gene: TRBV19
clone size: NA
J gene: TRBJ2-7
CDR3 protein: CASSRTGGFYEQYF
CDR3 DNA: TGTGCCAGTAGTCGGACAGGGGGCTTCTACGAGCAGTACTTC

D gene: NA
CDR3 length: 14
V gene: TRBV28
clone size: NA
J gene: TRBJ1-5
CDR3 protein: CASSSIADNQPQHF
CDR3 DNA: TGTGCCAGCAGTTCTATTGCAGACAATCAGCCCCAGCATTTT

D gene: NA
CDR3 length: 13
V gene: TRBV6-5
clone size: NA
J gene: TRBJ1-1
CDR3 protein: CASSYGSNTEAFF
CDR3 DNA: TGTGCCAGCAGTTACGGGTCCAACACTGAAGCTTTCTTT

D gene: TRBD2
CDR3 length: 16
V gene: TRBV24-1
clone size: NA
J gene: TRBJ2-1
CDR3 protein: CATSDVLAGEYNEQFF
CDR3 DNA: TGTGCCACCAGTGATGTTCTAGCGGGGGAATACAATGAGCAGTTCTTC

D gene: TRBD1
CDR3 length: 14
V gene: TRBV23-1
clone size: NA
J gene: TRBJ1-4
CDR3 protein: CASSHSGTAEKLFF
CDR3 DNA: TGCGCCAGCAGTCACTCCGGGACAGCCGAAAAACTGTTTTTT

D gene: TRBD2
CDR3 length: 13
V gene: TRBV6-2/TRBV6-3
clone size: NA
J gene: TRBJ2-1
CDR3 protein: CASSPRLAGEQFF
CDR3 DNA: TGTGCCAGCAGCCCGAGACTAGCCGGTGAGCAGTTCTTC

D gene: NA
CDR3 length: 14
V gene: TRBV5-6
clone size: NA
J gene: TRBJ1-3
CDR3 protein: CASTLAGSGNTIYF
CDR3 DNA: TGTGCCAGCACCTTGGCGGGCTCTGGAAACACCATATATTTT

D gene: NA
CDR3 length: 9
V gene: TRBV29-1
clone size: NA
J gene: TRBJ1-2
CDR3 protein: CSVGFGYTF
CDR3 DNA: TGCAGCGTTGGTTTTGGCTACACCTTC

D gene: NA
CDR3 length: 14
V gene: TRBV18
clone size: few
J gene: TRBJ1-2
CDR3 protein: CASSPSGANYGYTF
CDR3 DNA: TGTGCCAGCTCACCTTCGGGAGCGAACTATGGCTACACCTTC

D gene: TRBD2
CDR3 length: 15
V gene: TRBV4-2
clone size: NA
J gene: TRBJ2-1
CDR3 protein: CASSQGTSGDNEQFF
CDR3 DNA: TGTGCCAGCAGCCAAGGGACTAGCGGAGACAATGAGCAGTTCTTC

D gene: NA
CDR3 length: 16
V gene: TRBV6-1
clone size: NA
J gene: TRBJ1-6
CDR3 protein: CASSEDTGRQNSPLHF
CDR3 DNA: TGTGCCAGCAGTGAAGATACTGGACGGCAGAATTCACCCCTCCACTTT

D gene: NA
CDR3 length: 11
V gene: TRBV28
clone size: NA
J gene: TRBJ1-2
CDR3 protein: CATDRPYGYTF
CDR3 DNA: TGTGCCACCGACAGGCCCTATGGCTACACCTTC

D gene: TRBD2
CDR3 length: 16
V gene: TRBV9
clone size: NA
J gene: TRBJ2-3
CDR3 protein: CASSVGLAGGTDTQYF
CDR3 DNA: TGTGCCAGCAGCGTAGGGCTAGCGGGAGGCACAGATACGCAGTATTTT

D gene: TRBD1
CDR3 length: 15
V gene: TRBV14
clone size: NA
J gene: TRBJ1-1
CDR3 protein: CASSQDLTGYTEAFF
CDR3 DNA: TGTGCCAGCAGCCAAGATTTGACAGGGTACACTGAAGCTTTCTTT

D gene: NA
CDR3 length: 14
V gene: TRBV2
clone size: NA
J gene: TRBJ1-1
CDR3 protein: CASSPRGGYTEAFF
CDR3 DNA: TGTGCCAGCAGTCCTAGAGGGGGTTACACTGAAGCTTTCTTT

D gene: NA
CDR3 length: 15
V gene: TRBV10-2
clone size: NA
J gene: TRBJ2-3
CDR3 protein: CASSLAVASTDTQYF
CDR3 DNA: TGCGCCAGCAGCTTAGCGGTAGCTAGCACAGATACGCAGTATTTT

D gene: NA
CDR3 length: 11
V gene: TRBV11-2
clone size: NA
J gene: TRBJ2-7
CDR3 protein: CASSHPYEQYF
CDR3 DNA: TGTGCCAGCAGCCACCCCTACGAGCAGTACTTC

D gene: NA
CDR3 length: 17
V gene: TRBV7-3
clone size: once
J gene: TRBJ2-2
CDR3 protein: CASSLNAWEAGNGELFF
CDR3 DNA: TGTGCCAGCAGCTTAAACGCTTGGGAGGCGGGGAACGGGGAGCTGTTTTTT

D gene: NA
CDR3 length: 14
V gene: TRBV4-1
clone size: NA
J gene: TRBJ1-2
CDR3 protein: CASSQNRINYGYTF
CDR3 DNA: TGCGCCAGCAGCCAAAACAGGATTAACTATGGCTACACCTTC

D gene: NA
CDR3 length: 14
V gene: TRBV11-2
clone size: NA
J gene: TRBJ1-2
CDR3 protein: CASSLVGEMGGYTF
CDR3 DNA: TGTGCCAGCAGCTTAGTTGGGGAAATGGGCGGCTACACCTTC

D gene: TRBD2
CDR3 length: 14
V gene: TRBV5-1
clone size: NA
J gene: TRBJ2-2
CDR3 protein: CASSVSGSGGELFF
CDR3 DNA: TGCGCCAGCAGCGTTAGCGGGAGTGGCGGGGAGCTGTTTTTT

D gene: NA
CDR3 length: 18
V gene: TRBV3-1/TRBV3-2
clone size: NA
J gene: TRBJ1-2
CDR3 protein: CASSQAWQGEVFSDGYTF
CDR3 DNA: TGTGCCAGCAGCCAAGCATGGCAGGGCGAAGTTTTTTCGGATGGCTACACCTTC

D gene: TRBD2
CDR3 length: 15
V gene: TRBV5-1
clone size: NA
J gene: TRBJ2-3
CDR3 protein: CASSLGTSGGDTQYF
CDR3 DNA: TGCGCCAGCAGCTTGGGGACTAGCGGGGGGGATACGCAGTATTTT